Each of the 29 T cell receptor beta chains below was sequenced from the same sample in a study of cytomegalovirus exposure and HLA in healthy donors. The primer mix had 60 Vbeta and 13 Jbeta primers. Here immunoSEQ multiplex PCR was the method, and the copy in TCRdb shows in-frame clones only, minus some. The sample contains 100,000 to 150,000 clones, roughly 70% of which appear only once. The sample comprised PBMCs. The receptors derive from a middle-aged woman in good health and CMV-seropositive.

This rearrangement joins TRBV19 to TRBJ1-4, with a possible D match to TRBD1 (5 bases). The CDR3 has 15 residues. V gave up 6 bases and J gave up 2 bases, with 13 bases separating them. The V gene's germline CDR1 is LNHDA and CDR2 SQIVND (reference sequence). This CDR3 is CASRGWGRTNEKLFF. As DNA, the CDR3 is TGTGCCAGTAGGGGTTGGGGCCGGACTAATGAAAAACTGTTTTTT.

The chain uses TRBV4-1 and TRBJ1-6, with D hard to call. The CDR3 runs to 15 residues. The ends were cut back, 1 base at V and 13 bases at J, with 17 bases in the middle. In germline, CDR1 is MGHRA, CDR2 YSYEKL. The CDR3, as DNA: TGCGCCAGCAGCCAAGCGGCGGGCCAGACGCTCCCCCTCCACTTT. This codes for CASSQAAGQTLPLHF.

This clone occurred a few times. The genes are TRBV2 and TRBJ2-1; maybe TRBD2 (5 bases). The V and J ends lost 5 bases and 8 bases respectively, with 16 bases between them. The germline CDR1 and CDR2 sequences are SNHLY and FYNNEI. This CDR3 contains 14 residues. The CDR3 sequence: CASSRAARGDEQFF. The CDR3 DNA reads TGTGCCAGCAGTCGAGCGGCCCGTGGTGATGAGCAGTTCTTC.

The chain is built from TRBV21-1 and TRBJ2-7; the table's D call of TRBD2 was not tested on the DNA. TRBV21-1 is termed a pseudogene. The CDR3 runs 17 residues. The CDR3 bases are TGTGCCAGCAGCAAAGCGCTACGGGGGATTGTATCCTACGAGCAGTACTTC. Translation: CASSKALRGIVSYEQYF.

The sample holds a few counts of this clone. The J gene is TRBJ2-3, the V gene TRBV30; possibly TRBD2 for D (6 bases). The germline V gene encodes CDR1 GTSNPN and CDR2 SVGIG (reference sequence). Trimming took off 8 bases at V and 0 bases at J, with 21 bases between the two ends. This CDR3 contains 16 residues. The CDR3 reads CALRMAGPASTDTQYF. In DNA, the CDR3 is TGTGCCCTCCGAATGGCGGGGCCAGCTAGCACAGATACGCAGTATTTT. Full variable domain (remainder filled in from reference TRBV30 and TRBJ2-3): SQTIHQWPATLVQPVGSPLSLECTVEGTSNPNLYWYRQAAGRGLQLLFYSVGIGQISSEVPQNLSASRPQDRQFILSSKKLLLSDSGFYLCALRMAGPASTDTQYFGPGTRLTVL.

The sample holds a few counts of this clone. The chain recombines TRBV4-3 with TRBJ1-2; 7 bases match TRBD1. The CDR3 contains 17 residues. CDR1 is LGHNA and CDR2 is YSLEER in the germline V gene. After removal of 4 bases from V and 4 bases from J, the junction contained 15 bases not matched to a gene. The DNA of the CDR3 is TGCGCCAGCAGCCCAGAAAAGGGTCGACAGGGATTCTATGGCTACACCTTC. It is translated as CASSPEKGRQGFYGYTF.

This clone is a singleton in its sample. The rearrangement joins TRBV7-9 to TRBJ1-2; D is possibly TRBD1 (5 bases). The CDR3 loop spans 12 amino acids. V lost 5 bases and J 6 bases, leaving 10 bases between the germline ends. Per the germline V gene, CDR1 is SEHNR and CDR2 is FQNEAQ (reference sequence). In DNA form, the CDR3 reads TGTGCCAGCAGCGACAGCTTACATGGCTACACCTTC. Its protein product is CASSDSLHGYTF.

This clone has a handful of counts. As DNA, the CDR3 is TGTGCCAGCACCCAGGGAGGGTCTGGAAACACCATATATTTT. Translating gives CASTQGGSGNTIYF. The rearrangement links TRBV6-1 to TRBJ1-3; D is possibly TRBD1 (5 bases). V lost 7 bases, J lost 1 base, and 11 bases lay in between. Looked up from germline, CDR1 is MNHNS and CDR2 is SASEGT. The CDR3 runs to 14 residues.

This chain connects TRBV5-8 to TRBJ2-1, with D perhaps TRBD2 (5 bases). V dropped 4 bases and J dropped 14 bases, with 22 bases sitting between them. Germline V gene data show CDR1 as SGHTS and CDR2 as YDEGEE. The CDR3 totals 14 residues. The CDR3 here is CASSPWESHNTEFF. The CDR3 region has the DNA TGTGCCAGCAGCCCATGGGAGAGCCATAATACTGAGTTCTTC.

J is TRBJ2-1 and V is TRBV2; D is ambiguous. This CDR3 is 15 amino acids long. V lost 2 bases and J lost 0, with 8 bases in between. CDR1 SNHLY and CDR2 FYNNEI come from the germline V gene. This CDR3 reads CASSELVSSYNEQFF. CDR3 bases: TGTGCCAGCAGTGAACTAGTAAGCTCCTACAATGAGCAGTTCTTC.

V gene TRBV15 combines with J gene TRBJ2-7; possibly TRBD1 for D (6 bases). V gave up 4 bases and J gave up 3 bases, with 13 bases separating them. Germline V gene lookup returns CDR1 LNHNV and CDR2 YYDKDF (reference sequence). The CDR3 is 14 residues long. CDR3 sequence: CATSTSGVLYEQYF. CDR3 DNA sequence: TGTGCCACCAGCACCTCAGGGGTCCTCTACGAGCAGTACTTC. The whole variable domain, filled in from reference TRBV15 and TRBJ2-7, reads DAMVIQNPRYQVTQFGKPVTLSCSQTLNHNVMYWYQQKSSQAPKLLFHYYDKDFNNEADTPDNFQSRRPNTSFCFLDIRSPGLGDTAMYLCATSTSGVLYEQYFGPGTRLTVT.

The rearrangement uses TRBV7-8 and TRBJ1-1, with D hard to call. CDR1 is SGHVS and CDR2 is FQNEAQ in the germline V gene. With 2 bases removed from V and 0 bases from J, the gap between germline ends came to 10 bases. The CDR3 has 15 residues. CDR3 sequence: CASSLMRSLNTEAFF. The CDR3 DNA sequence: TGTGCCAGCAGCTTAATGAGGAGCTTGAACACTGAAGCTTTCTTT.

The chain is built from TRBV7-9 and TRBJ1-2, with TRBD1 identical over 9 bases. The V segment lost 5 bases and the J segment 8 bases; nucleotides outside the gene matches: 9. The CDR3 sequence is 14 residues long. CDR1 is SEHNR and CDR2 is FQNEAQ in the germline V gene (reference sequence). The CDR3 spells CASSTADRGAGYTF. In nucleotides, the CDR3 is TGTGCCAGCAGCACCGCGGACAGGGGAGCAGGCTACACCTTC.

J is TRBJ1-3 and V is TRBV6-5; 11 nucleotides agree with TRBD1. CDR1 and CDR2 (germline): MNHEY, SVGAGI. Trimming cost V 2 bases and J 6 bases; bases outside gene matches: 6. The CDR3 length is 16 residues. The CDR3 nucleotides read TGTGCCAGCAGTTACCGGACAGGGGGCAAGGAAAACACCATATATTTT. This translates into CASSYRTGGKENTIYF.

This clone was seen once. The V and J genes are TRBV5-4 and TRBJ2-5, with D possibly TRBD1 on 5 matching bases. The CDR3 is made up of 13 amino acids. V was clipped by 2 bases and J by 3 bases, with 8 bases between them. Germline V CDR1 and CDR2: SGHNT, YYREEE (reference sequence). CDR3 sequence (DNA): TGTGCCAGCAGCTTAGACAGAAAAGAGACCCAGTACTTC. Translated, it gives CASSLDRKETQYF.

The V call is TRBV7-9, the J call TRBJ2-2; 9 bases are shared with TRBD2. Germline V gene lookup returns CDR1 SEHNR and CDR2 FQNEAQ (reference sequence). Trimming took 5 bases from V and 5 from J; bases not matched to a gene: 6. The length of the CDR3 is 15 residues. CDR3 sequence reads: CASSMTSGKTGELFF. CDR3 coding DNA: TGTGCCAGCAGCATGACTAGCGGAAAGACCGGGGAGCTGTTTTTT.

The chain joins TRBV7-8 to TRBJ2-7; TRBD1 agrees at 12 bases. The J segment lost 7 bases and the V segment lost 5 bases, leaving 6 bases of the junction unmatched. Germline CDR1 reads SGHVS; CDR2 reads FQNEAQ. This CDR3 has 14 residues. The CDR3 coding sequence is TGTGCCAGCAGCCGAGGGACAGGGGGCGATGAGCAGTACTTC. Protein product: CASSRGTGGDEQYF.

This clone appeared a single time. The chain couples TRBV7-2 to TRBJ2-7; 9 bases match TRBD1. V shed 5 bases and J 7 bases; nucleotides not matched to a gene: 12. The germline CDR1 and CDR2 sequences are SGHTA and FQGNSA. The CDR3 loop spans 15 amino acids. The CDR3 reads CASSPPGTGTWEQYF. Written as DNA, the CDR3 is TGTGCCAGCAGCCCCCCCGGGACAGGGACATGGGAGCAGTACTTC.

This chain uses TRBV19 with TRBJ1-1; D might be TRBD1 (5 bases). There are 12 residues in the CDR3. Per the germline V gene, CDR1 is LNHDA and CDR2 is SQIVND (reference sequence). The germline V and J ends were trimmed by 5 bases and 6 bases, with 10 bases remaining between them. The CDR3 loop is CASSDQGPEAFF. CDR3 bases: TGTGCCAGTAGTGATCAGGGCCCTGAAGCTTTCTTT.

The chain has TRBV7-2 and TRBJ2-7; D remains unclear. The CDR3 totals 14 residues. The germline V gene encodes CDR1 SGHTA and CDR2 FQGNSA. Deletions cut 4 bases from V and 1 base from J, with 11 bases between. The CDR3 region is CASSSLTRSYEQYF. The CDR3 DNA follows: TGTGCCAGCAGCTCCCTGACTCGTTCCTACGAGCAGTACTTC.

The chain combines TRBV10-3 with TRBJ1-1; D gene unclear. This CDR3 region has 13 residues. V shed 5 bases and J shed 0 bases, with 7 bases lying between them. Per germline, CDR1 ENHRY and CDR2 SYGVKD. The CDR3 here is CAISLELNTEAFF. The CDR3 nucleotides read TGTGCCATCAGTTTAGAGTTGAACACTGAAGCTTTCTTT.

The chain combines TRBV11-2 with TRBJ2-7, with no clear D. Germline V gene sequence: CDR1 SGHAT, CDR2 FQNNGV. Trimming shortened V by 1 base and J by 8 bases, and 6 bases separated the two germline ends. The CDR3 is made up of 11 amino acids. The CDR3 DNA is TGTGCCAGCAGCTTAGGCGAGAAGCAGTACTTC. This sequence encodes CASSLGEKQYF.

This clone was detected once. The chain is built from TRBV11-2 and TRBJ2-7; D call uncertain. The CDR3 sequence is 12 residues long. Per the germline V gene, CDR1 is SGHAT and CDR2 is FQNNGV. V dropped 0 bases and J dropped 10 bases, with 10 bases sitting between them. The CDR3 DNA follows: TGTGCCAGCAGCTTAGAAGCCGGGTCACAGTACTTC. This gives the protein CASSLEAGSQYF.

The V gene is TRBV28, the J gene TRBJ1-5; weak D call: TRBD1 (6 bases). V was pared by 10 bases and J by 11 bases, with 15 bases between. Germline CDR1 MDHEN, CDR2 SYDVKM. The CDR3 sequence is 11 residues long. The CDR3 is CATFRGASQHF. The CDR3, as DNA: TGTGCCACCTTCCGGGGGGCGTCCCAGCATTTT.

The chain carries TRBV6-6 and TRBJ1-1, with D hard to call. There are 14 residues in the CDR3. V was shortened by 2 bases and J by 6 bases, with 13 bases between the two germline ends. The germline V gene encodes CDR1 MNHNY and CDR2 SVGAGI (reference sequence). CDR3 sequence: CASSYERGIAEAFF. The CDR3 DNA reads as TGTGCCAGCAGTTACGAACGGGGAATCGCTGAAGCTTTCTTT.

The chain recombines TRBV7-6 with TRBJ2-1, with a possible D match to TRBD2 (5 bases). V was shortened by 3 bases and J by 2 bases, with 14 bases between the two germline ends. The CDR3 runs 16 residues. Germline CDR1 SGHVS, CDR2 FNYEAQ. This CDR3 reads CASSLEVSGPYNEQFF. CDR3 in DNA: TGTGCCAGCAGCTTGGAAGTCAGCGGACCCTACAATGAGCAGTTCTTC.

The V and J genes are TRBV28 and TRBJ2-5; perhaps TRBD2 as D (7 bases). With 8 bases removed from V and 4 bases from J, the gap between germline ends came to 17 bases. CDR1 and CDR2 from the germline V gene are MDHEN and SYDVKM. The CDR3 is made up of 14 amino acids. CDR3 protein: CASGGREWGETQYF. For the CDR3, the DNA is TGTGCCAGCGGGGGGCGGGAGTGGGGAGAGACCCAGTACTTC.

The rearrangement uses TRBV7-3 and TRBJ2-3; TRBD2 matches at 8 bases. Germline loops: CDR1 SGHTA, CDR2 FQGTGA. J gave up 1 base and V 5 bases, and 14 bases lay outside the gene matches. The CDR3 is 18 residues long. CDR3 amino acids: CASSRGEAGVGGTDTQYF. CDR3 in DNA: TGTGCCAGCAGCCGGGGGGAAGCGGGGGTTGGAGGCACAGATACGCAGTATTTT.

To note about this clone: One end of the junction varies from germline; a read error may be responsible. CDR3 protein: CSSSANLEKLFF. DNA of the CDR3: TGTTCCAGCAGCGCCAATCTAGAAAAACTGTTTTTT. The chain recombines TRBV7-9 with TRBJ1-4, with D unclear. The CDR3 loop spans 12 amino acids. CDR1 is SEHNR and CDR2 is FQNEAQ in the germline V gene (reference sequence). The complete variable domain, with remaining parts taken from reference TRBV7-9 and TRBJ1-4, reads DTGVSQNPRHKITKRGQNVTFRCDPISEHNRLYWYRQTLGQGPEFLTYFQNEAQLEKSRLLSDRFSAERPKGSFSTLEIQRTEQGDSAMYLCSSSANLEKLFFGSGTQLSVL.